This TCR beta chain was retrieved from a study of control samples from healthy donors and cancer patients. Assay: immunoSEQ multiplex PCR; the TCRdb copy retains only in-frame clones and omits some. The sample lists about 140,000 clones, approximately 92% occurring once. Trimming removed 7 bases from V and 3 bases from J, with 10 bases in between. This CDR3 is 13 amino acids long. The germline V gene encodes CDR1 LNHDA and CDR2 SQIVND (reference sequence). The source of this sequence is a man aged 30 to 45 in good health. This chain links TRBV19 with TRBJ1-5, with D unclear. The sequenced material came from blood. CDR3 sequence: CASTHRVNQPQHF. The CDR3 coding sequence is TGTGCCAGTACCCACAGAGTCAATCAGCCCCAGCATTTT.